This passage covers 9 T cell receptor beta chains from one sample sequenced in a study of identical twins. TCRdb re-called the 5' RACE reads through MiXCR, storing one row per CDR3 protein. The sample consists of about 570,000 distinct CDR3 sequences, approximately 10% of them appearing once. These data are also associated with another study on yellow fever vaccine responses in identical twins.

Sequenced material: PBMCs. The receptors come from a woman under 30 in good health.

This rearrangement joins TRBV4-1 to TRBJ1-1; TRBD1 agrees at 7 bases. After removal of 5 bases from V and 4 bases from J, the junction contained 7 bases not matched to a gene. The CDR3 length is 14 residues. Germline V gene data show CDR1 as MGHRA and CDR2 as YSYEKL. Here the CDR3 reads CASSGTEWSTEAFF. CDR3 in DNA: TGCGCCAGCAGCGGGACAGAGTGGTCCACTGAAGCTTTCTTT.

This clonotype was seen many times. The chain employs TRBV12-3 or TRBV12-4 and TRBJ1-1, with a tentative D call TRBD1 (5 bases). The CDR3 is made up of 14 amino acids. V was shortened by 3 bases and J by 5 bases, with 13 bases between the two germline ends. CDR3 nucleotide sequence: TGTGCCAGCAGTTTTGGGGGAGTTCGGACTGAAGCTTTCTTT. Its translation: CASSFGGVRTEAFF.

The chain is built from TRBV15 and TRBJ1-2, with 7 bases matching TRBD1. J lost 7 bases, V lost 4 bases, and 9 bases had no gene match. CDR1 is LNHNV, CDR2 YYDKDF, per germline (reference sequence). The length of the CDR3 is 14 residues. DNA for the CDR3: TGTGCCACCAGCACCTCGGGCAGGGGGGTTGGCTACACCTTC. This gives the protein CATSTSGRGVGYTF.

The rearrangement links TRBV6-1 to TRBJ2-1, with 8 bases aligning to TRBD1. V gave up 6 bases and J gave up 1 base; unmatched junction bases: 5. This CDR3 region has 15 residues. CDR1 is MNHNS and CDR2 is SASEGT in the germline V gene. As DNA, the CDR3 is TGTGCCAGCAGCGTCACAGGGGGGTCCTACAATGAGCAGTTCTTC. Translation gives CASSVTGGSYNEQFF.

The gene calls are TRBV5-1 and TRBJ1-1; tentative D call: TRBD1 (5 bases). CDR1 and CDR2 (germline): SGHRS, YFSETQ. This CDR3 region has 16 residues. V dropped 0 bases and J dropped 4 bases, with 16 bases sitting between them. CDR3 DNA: TGCGCCAGCAGCTTGGACAGGACGGGCCTGAGCACTGAAGCTTTCTTT. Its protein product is CASSLDRTGLSTEAFF.

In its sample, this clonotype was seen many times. For the CDR3, the DNA is TGTGCCAGCAGTATACCACCGTTACAGGGACTCGAGCAGTACTTC. It encodes CASSIPPLQGLEQYF. The V and J genes are TRBV2 and TRBJ2-7, with D perhaps matching TRBD1 or TRBD2 (6 bases each). V lost 5 bases to trimming and J lost 6 bases, with 20 bases between them. Germline V lookup: CDR1 SNHLY, CDR2 FYNNEI. The CDR3 sequence is 15 residues long.

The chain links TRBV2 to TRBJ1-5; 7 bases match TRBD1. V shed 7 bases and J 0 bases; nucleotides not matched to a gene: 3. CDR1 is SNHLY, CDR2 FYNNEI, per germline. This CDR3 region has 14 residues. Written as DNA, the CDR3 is TGTGCCAGCAAGAGGGGGCTTAGCAATCAGCCCCAGCATTTT. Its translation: CASKRGLSNQPQHF.

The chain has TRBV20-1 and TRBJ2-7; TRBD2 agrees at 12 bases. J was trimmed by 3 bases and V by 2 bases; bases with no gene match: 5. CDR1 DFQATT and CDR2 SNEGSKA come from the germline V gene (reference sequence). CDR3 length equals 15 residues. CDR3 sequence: CSARLLAGGIYEQYF. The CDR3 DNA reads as TGCAGTGCTAGATTACTAGCGGGAGGTATCTACGAGCAGTACTTC.

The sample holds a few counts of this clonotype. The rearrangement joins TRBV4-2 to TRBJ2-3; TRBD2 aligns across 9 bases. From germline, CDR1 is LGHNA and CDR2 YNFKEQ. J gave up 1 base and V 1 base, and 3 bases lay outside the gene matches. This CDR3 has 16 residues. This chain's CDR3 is CASSQGSSGGTDTQYF. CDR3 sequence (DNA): TGTGCCAGCAGCCAAGGGTCTAGCGGGGGCACAGATACGCAGTATTTT.